This TCR beta chain was profiled in a study of T cell responses to AZD1222 COVID-19 vaccine. A note on this clone: As yet, its antigen is unknown.

The CDR3 sequence is 14 residues long. The germline V gene has CDR1 SQVTM and CDR2 ANQGSEA. V gave up 7 bases and J gave up 2 bases; unmatched junction bases: 10. Regarding the study as a whole: Increases in Spike-specific TCR breadth and depth were seen after two AZD1222 doses. Researchers report vaccine-associated CD4 TCRs spanning spike, with dominance at 160-218 and 743-854.

Recipients boosted at about 4 weeks or about 12 weeks are pooled. The protocol was immunoSEQ multiplex PCR, while the TCRdb copy is restricted to in-frame clones and leaves out a portion. The table lists some 150,000 clones, around 90% of them singletons. The material sequenced was peripheral blood, taken 28 days after the second AZD1222 dose. V gene TRBV29-1 combines with J gene TRBJ1-2, with 7 bases that match TRBD1. This sequence was found in an adult who received the AZD1222 COVID-19 vaccine. CDR3 loop: CSARTGEYNYGYTF. DNA for the CDR3: TGCAGCGCTAGAACAGGGGAGTACAACTATGGCTACACCTTC. The full variable domain, completed using reference TRBV29-1 and TRBJ1-2, is SAVISQKPSRDICQRGTSLTIQCQVDSQVTMMFWYRQQPGQSLTLIATANQGSEATYESGFVIDKFPISRPNLTFSTLTVSNMSPEDSSIYLCSARTGEYNYGYTFGSGTRLTVV.